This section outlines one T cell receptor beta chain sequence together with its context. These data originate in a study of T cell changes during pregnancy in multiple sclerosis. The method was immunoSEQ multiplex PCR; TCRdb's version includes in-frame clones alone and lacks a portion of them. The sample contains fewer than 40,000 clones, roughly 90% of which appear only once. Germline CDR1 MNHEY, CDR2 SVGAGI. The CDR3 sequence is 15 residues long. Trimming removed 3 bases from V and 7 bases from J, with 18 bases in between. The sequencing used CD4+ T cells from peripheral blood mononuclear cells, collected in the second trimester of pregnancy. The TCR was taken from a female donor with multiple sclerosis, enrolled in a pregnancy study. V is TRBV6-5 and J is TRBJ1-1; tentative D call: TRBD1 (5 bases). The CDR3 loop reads CASSYAPGGTSEAFF. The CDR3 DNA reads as TGTGCCAGCAGTTATGCCCCCGGGGGAACGAGTGAAGCTTTCTTT.